The entry that follows covers one TCR beta chain sequence. No antigen is known for it. The sample holds no much larger clone one base away, and base qualities are not on file. The data were taken from a study of CD8 T cells in Susac syndrome (dated by TCRdb to the late 2010s). For the study in its entirety: Whether CD8+ T cell activation and differentiation in Susac syndrome was antigen driven was tested using repertoire sequencing. The investigation overall reported the following: The TCR sequencing and HLA analysis was acknowledged to have included a relatively small number of individuals.

V and J lose 3 bases and 1 base, and a span of 4 bases separates them. Reading the germline V gene gives CDR1 MGHDK and CDR2 SYGVNS. The cysteine opens and the phenylalanine closes a CDR3 of 13 amino acids. Only the CDR3 portion is preserved as DNA: 39 bases, with reading frame beginning at the first base. Peripheral blood CD8+ and CD4+ T cells from healthy donors, Susac syndrome patients and multiple sclerosis patients were profiled using high-throughput TCR beta sequencing. Treatment-naive patients with stable or active relapsing-remitting disease fulfilling revised McDonald criteria were used as multiple sclerosis controls. Bulk CD8+ and CD4+ T cells were purified magnetically by negative isolation, whereas CD8+ TEMRA cells were enriched by FACS. Blood was drawn into EDTA tubes, processed within 24 hours, and PBMCs were isolated by density gradient centrifugation. PBMCs intended for TCR sequencing were frozen in liquid nitrogen and were later thawed in a 37 degrees C water bath. The sorted or isolated CD4+, CD8+ and CD8+ TEMRA cells reached a purity of at least 90%.

RNA was extracted using the RNeasy kit, and about 0.5 to 1 ug of the RNA was reverse transcribed with random hexamers. TCR beta CDR3 regions were amplified with the immunoSEQ multiplex PCR assay covering 54 Vbeta and 13 Jbeta segments. Bias from PCR amplification was corrected by using a synthetic template baseline for primer optimization and for computational correction. Regarding the original processing steps: Only productive sequences were kept, with reads annotated to V, D and J genes according to IMGT and analyzed in immunoSEQ Analyzer. Clonality was calculated as one minus the Shannon entropy normalized by log2 of the number of productive unique sequences. Public and private clones were assessed among the 100 most prevalent clones of each patient and control. Clones were defined as Susac-specific if absent from the healthy and MS cohorts, from over a thousand published viral clones and from other ImmuneACCESS disease sequences. Using fastp at Q25 and MiXCR, TCRdb reprocessed the public reads and kept productive beta chains. CDR3 protein duplicates are merged, each entry listing the most common genes and DNA. The V and J calls reflect TCRdb's pipeline rather than the authors' work. The sample table contains about 250,000 distinct CDR3 sequences; only one count was recorded for about 93% of them. 0.065% to 0.08% of the sample is in the top ten clones.

The chain uses TRBV25-1 and TRBJ2-1; the D gene lacks a confident call. The TCR originated in a human donor with multiple sclerosis. The sample comprised CD4+ T cells from PBMCs. The encoded CDR3 is CASSDQSYNEQFF. The DNA reads TGTGCCAGCAGTGATCAATCCTACAATGAGCAGTTCTTC.